One and the same sample provided the 4 T cell receptor beta chains below, sequenced in a study of cytomegalovirus exposure and HLA in healthy donors. The PCR had 60 Vbeta and 13 Jbeta primers. Sequencing was performed with immunoSEQ multiplex PCR; in TCRdb, only in-frame clones are kept and a portion is missing. The sample gives some 160,000 clones, around 80% of which show up once; less than 2% is in the top ten. Sequenced: PBMCs. The origin of the receptors is a man aged 35-49 years in good health and CMV-seronegative.

The V gene is TRBV5-8, the J gene TRBJ2-7; TRBD2 might be the D (6 bases). Trimming removed 10 bases at V and 2 bases at J, with 19 bases between. The CDR3 sequence is 14 residues long. CDR1 is SGHTS, CDR2 YDEGEE, per germline. The CDR3 spells CASSGVARTYEQYV. The CDR3 DNA reads TGTGCCTCCTCGGGGGTAGCGAGGACCTACGAGCAGTACGTC.

The chain recombines TRBV6-1 with TRBJ2-5; D perhaps matches TRBD1 (7 bases). Between the trimmed V and J ends, which lost 7 bases and 9 bases, there was a span of 18 bases. The germline CDR1 and CDR2 sequences are MNHNS and SASEGT. The CDR3 has 13 amino acids. The CDR3 region is CASTRQGGGPQYF. The CDR3 DNA follows: TGTGCCAGCACTAGACAGGGAGGAGGTCCCCAGTACTTC.

The rearrangement uses TRBV30 and TRBJ1-5; a weak D match, TRBD1 (6 bases). CDR3 size: 13 residues. The germline gives CDR1 GTSNPN, CDR2 SVGIG (reference sequence). V shed 0 bases and J shed 8 bases, with 11 bases lying between them. The CDR3 DNA reads as TGTGCCTGGAGTGTAAAACAGGGCGAGCCCCAGCATTTT. It encodes CAWSVKQGEPQHF.

The CDR3 coding sequence is TGTGCCATCAGTGGGGGCCGACAGGGGCCCTACAATGAGCAGTTCTTC. Translating it yields CAISGGRQGPYNEQFF. The V and J genes are TRBV10-3 and TRBJ2-1; 8 nucleotides match TRBD1. Per the germline V gene, CDR1 is ENHRY and CDR2 is SYGVKD. This CDR3 contains 16 residues. J gave up 2 bases and V 4 bases, and 7 bases lay outside the gene matches.